This T cell receptor beta chain was captured by sequencing in a study of T-cell reconstitution after alpha-beta-depleted transplantation in children. Study-level findings and limits: Alpha-beta T cells present about two months after transplant were reported to originate from several hundred expanded graft clones.

This CDR3 has 15 residues. V was pared by 4 bases and J by 10 bases, with 11 bases of the junction left unmatched. Germline CDR1 and CDR2: LNHNV and YYDKDF (reference sequence). This clonotype was observed many times. What it binds is not known. Researchers prepared the TCRbeta library using unique molecular identifiers, the study reports. In TCRdb, the PCR reads were re-called with MiXCR into one record per CDR3 protein. The sample has roughly 120,000 distinct CDR3 sequences; 23% are singletons. The starting material was PBMCs, mostly from graft donor cells, obtained 180 days after TCRalphabeta/CD19-depleted stem cell transplant. This clonotype was obtained from a male patient between 2 and 10 years old who had a stem cell transplant for chronic granulomatous disease, so the T cells may come from the graft donor. The rearrangement joins TRBV15 to TRBJ2-1, with TRBD2 matching over 9 bases. The CDR3 protein is CATSKAGLASSEQFF. The CDR3 region has the DNA TGTGCCACCAGCAAAGCTGGACTAGCGAGTTCAGAGCAGTTCTTC.